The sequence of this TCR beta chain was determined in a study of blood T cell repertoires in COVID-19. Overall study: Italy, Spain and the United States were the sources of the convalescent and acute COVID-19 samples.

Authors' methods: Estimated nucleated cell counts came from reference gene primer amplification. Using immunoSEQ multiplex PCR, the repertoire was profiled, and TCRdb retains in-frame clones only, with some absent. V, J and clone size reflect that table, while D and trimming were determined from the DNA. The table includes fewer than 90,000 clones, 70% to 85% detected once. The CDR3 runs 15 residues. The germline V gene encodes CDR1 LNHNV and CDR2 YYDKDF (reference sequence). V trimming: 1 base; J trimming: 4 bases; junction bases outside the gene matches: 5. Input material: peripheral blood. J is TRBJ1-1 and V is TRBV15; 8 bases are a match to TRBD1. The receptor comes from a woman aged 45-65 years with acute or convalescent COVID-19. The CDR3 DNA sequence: TGTGCCACCAGCAGAGGACAGGGGTTTGTCACTGAAGCTTTCTTT. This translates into CATSRGQGFVTEAFF.